These 30 T cell receptor beta chains came from one sample sequenced in a study of cytomegalovirus exposure and HLA in healthy donors. The PCR had 60 Vbeta and 13 Jbeta primers. The protocol was immunoSEQ multiplex PCR, while the TCRdb copy is restricted to in-frame clones and leaves out a portion. The data show 160,000 or so clones, with around four fifths seen just once and 1.3% held by the top ten. Material for sequencing was PBMCs. These receptors came from a man aged 30 to 45 in good health and CMV-seronegative.

This clone was counted only a few times. V usage is TRBV7-9 and J usage is TRBJ2-3; D remains ambiguous. V lost 5 bases and J lost 2, with 14 bases in between. CDR1 and CDR2 from the germline V gene are SEHNR and FQNEAQ (reference sequence). The CDR3 sequence is 15 residues long. The CDR3 loop is CASSPLMEITDTQYF. The CDR3 bases are TGTGCCAGCAGCCCCTTGATGGAGATCACAGATACGCAGTATTTT.

V usage is TRBV9 and J usage is TRBJ2-5; 8 nucleotides match TRBD2. The germline V gene has CDR1 SGDLS and CDR2 YYNGEE. Trimming cost V 4 bases and J 4 bases; bases outside gene matches: 6. The CDR3 sequence is 14 residues long. CDR3 region: CASSLGLAGETQYF. The CDR3 DNA reads as TGTGCCAGCAGCTTAGGACTAGCAGGAGAGACCCAGTACTTC.

The J gene is TRBJ2-7, the V gene TRBV28; 8 nucleotides line up with TRBD2. The germline CDR1 and CDR2 sequences are MDHEN and SYDVKM. V lost 8 bases and J lost 6; bases outside the gene matches: 9. The CDR3 is made up of 13 amino acids. The CDR3 reads CASYSGAPLEQYF. In nucleotides, the CDR3 is TGTGCCAGCTATAGCGGGGCTCCCCTCGAGCAGTACTTC.

This clone was observed a single time. V is TRBV7-2 and J is TRBJ2-7; possibly TRBD1 for D (6 bases). The germline CDR1 and CDR2 sequences are SGHTA and FQGNSA. The CDR3 extends over 14 amino acids. The germline V and J ends were trimmed by 5 bases and 2 bases, with 13 bases remaining between them. CDR3 sequence reads: CASSTDRAAYEQYF. CDR3 nucleotide sequence: TGTGCCAGCAGCACGGACAGAGCCGCCTACGAGCAGTACTTC. Together with reference TRBV7-2 and TRBJ2-7, the CDR3 gives the full variable domain: GAGVSQSPSNKVTEKGKDVELRCDPISGHTALYWYRQSLGQGLEFLIYFQGNSAPDKSGLPSDRFSAERTGGSVSTLTIQRTQQEDSAVYLCASSTDRAAYEQYFGPGTRLTVT.

The V and J genes are TRBV11-1 and TRBJ2-3, with D maybe TRBD1 (5 bases). Germline V gene sequence: CDR1 SGHAT, CDR2 FQDESV (reference sequence). The CDR3 is 13 residues long. V lost 1 base to trimming and J lost 11 bases, with 13 bases between them. The CDR3 DNA is TGTGCCAGCAGCTTAGAAAGGGCCCAGGGGCAGTATTTT. Amino acid sequence: CASSLERAQGQYF.

This chain links TRBV27 with TRBJ1-3; unclear D gene. The CDR3 runs 12 residues. Deletions cut 6 bases from V and 0 bases from J, with 3 bases between. Per the germline V gene, CDR1 is MNHEY and CDR2 is SMNVEV (reference sequence). CDR3 coding DNA: TGTGCCAGCAGGAGCTCTGGAAACACCATATATTTT. Amino acid sequence: CASRSSGNTIYF.

The rearrangement joins TRBV7-9 to TRBJ2-7; 7 bases agree with TRBD1. V shed 5 bases and J 5 bases; nucleotides not matched to a gene: 3. The CDR3 runs to 12 residues. CDR1 and CDR2 (germline): SEHNR, FQNEAQ (reference sequence). DNA for the CDR3: TGTGCCAGCAGCATTAGGGGGCACGAGCAGTACTTC. Translation gives CASSIRGHEQYF.

The rearrangement joins TRBV27 to TRBJ2-1; D gene ambiguous. V lost 6 bases to trimming and J lost 1 base, with 7 bases between them. The CDR3 sequence is 13 residues long. CDR1 MNHEY and CDR2 SMNVEV come from the germline V gene (reference sequence). CDR3 sequence: CASSLESYNEQFF. Here the CDR3 DNA reads TGTGCCAGCAGCCTAGAGTCCTACAATGAGCAGTTCTTC.

The J gene is TRBJ2-7, the V gene TRBV4-1; 9 nucleotides line up with TRBD1. Germline CDR1 MGHRA, CDR2 YSYEKL. The trim removed 0 bases at V and 5 bases at J, leaving 5 bases unmatched. This CDR3 is 15 amino acids long. In DNA, the CDR3 is TGCGCCAGCAGCCAAGAAAGGGACAGGGAACACGAGCAGTACTTC. Translation: CASSQERDREHEQYF.

The chain combines TRBV7-2 with TRBJ2-6; tentatively, D is TRBD2 (7 bases). Germline CDR1 reads SGHTA; CDR2 reads FQGNSA. V dropped 6 bases and J dropped 2 bases, with 11 bases sitting between them. The CDR3 contains 15 residues. As DNA, the CDR3 is TGTGCCAGCAGAAGGGGGGGGACTGGGGCCAACGTCCTGACTTTC. Its protein product is CASRRGGTGANVLTF.

The gene calls are TRBV30 and TRBJ2-7; 9 bases agree with TRBD1. The trim removed 2 bases at V and 7 bases at J, leaving 12 bases unmatched. The germline CDR1 and CDR2 sequences are GTSNPN and SVGIG (reference sequence). The CDR3 has 15 residues. In DNA, the CDR3 is TGTGCCTGGAGTTCCCTCGGGACAGGGCTTGGGGAGCAGTACTTC. As protein: CAWSSLGTGLGEQYF. The whole variable domain, filled in from reference TRBV30 and TRBJ2-7, reads SQTIHQWPATLVQPVGSPLSLECTVEGTSNPNLYWYRQAAGRGLQLLFYSVGIGQISSEVPQNLSASRPQDRQFILSSKKLLLSDSGFYLCAWSSLGTGLGEQYFGPGTRLTVT.

The rearrangement uses TRBV5-1 and TRBJ2-5, with D possibly being TRBD2 (6 bases). The J call may be in error: the DNA end matches TRBJ2-7 better. The V gene's germline CDR1 is SGHRS and CDR2 YFSETQ. The CDR3 spans 13 residues. CDR3 amino acids: CASSLGEAYEQYF. CDR3 DNA sequence: TGCGCCAGCAGCTTGGGGGAGGCCTACGAGCAGTACTTC.

V and J are TRBV28 and TRBJ2-2, with D hard to call. This CDR3 region has 15 residues. Trimming removed 1 base from V and 0 bases from J, with 6 bases in between. Germline V gives CDR1 MDHEN, CDR2 SYDVKM. In DNA form, the CDR3 reads TGTGCCAGCAGTTTATCCAGGCCGAACACCGGGGAGCTGTTTTTT. Its protein is CASSLSRPNTGELFF. Full variable domain (remainder filled in from reference TRBV28 and TRBJ2-2): DVKVTQSSRYLVKRTGEKVFLECVQDMDHENMFWYRQDPGLGLRLIYFSYDVKMKEKGDIPEGYSVSREKKERFSLILESASTNQTSMYLCASSLSRPNTGELFFGEGSRLTVL.

The gene calls are TRBV9 and TRBJ1-1; 10 bases agree with TRBD1. J lost 6 bases, V lost 5 bases, and 4 bases had no gene match. CDR1 SGDLS and CDR2 YYNGEE come from the germline V gene. This CDR3 spans 13 amino acids. CDR3: CASRGTGAPEAFF. The CDR3 region has the DNA TGTGCCAGCAGGGGGACAGGGGCGCCTGAAGCTTTCTTT.

Here the CDR3 reads CAIRGQGAIAEQYF. The CDR3 DNA reads TGTGCCATCAGGGGACAGGGGGCGATCGCCGAGCAGTACTTC. The chain joins TRBV10-3 to TRBJ2-7; TRBD1 matches at 12 bases. Losses at the gene ends were 6 bases for V and 6 bases for J; bases not matched to a gene: 6. Germline V gene data show CDR1 as ENHRY and CDR2 as SYGVKD. The CDR3 totals 14 residues.

This clone was counted at least ten times. The chain combines TRBV6-1 with TRBJ2-1; 10 bases match TRBD2. The CDR3 runs 15 residues. Germline V gene sequence: CDR1 MNHNS, CDR2 SASEGT. The J segment lost 0 bases and the V segment lost 4 bases, leaving 0 bases of the junction unmatched. The CDR3 DNA is TGTGCCAGCAGTGGGACTAGCGGCTCCTACAATGAGCAGTTCTTC. Protein product: CASSGTSGSYNEQFF.

The CDR3 reads CASSAQLMGGADTQYF. CDR3 DNA sequence: TGTGCCAGCAGCGCTCAGCTTATGGGGGGGGCAGATACGCAGTATTTT. The genes are TRBV9 and TRBJ2-3; 7 positions match TRBD2. In germline, CDR1 is SGDLS, CDR2 YYNGEE. CDR3 length: 16 amino acids. With V trimmed by 3 bases and J by 4 bases, 11 bases remained unmatched.

This clone was observed a single time. The V and J genes are TRBV4-3 and TRBJ2-7; 8 bases align to TRBD1. The J segment lost 2 bases and the V segment lost 2 bases, leaving 11 bases of the junction unmatched. This CDR3 spans 17 amino acids. Germline V gene sequence: CDR1 LGHNA, CDR2 YSLEER. The DNA for the CDR3 is TGCGCCAGCAGCCAACGGACAGGGCCGATATCTACCTACGAGCAGTACTTC. Translating it yields CASSQRTGPISTYEQYF.

This chain connects TRBV27 to TRBJ2-5; D might be TRBD2 (7 bases). Trimming shortened V by 10 bases and J by 8 bases, and 17 bases separated the two germline ends. The germline V gene encodes CDR1 MNHEY and CDR2 SMNVEV (reference sequence). The CDR3 is 12 amino acids. DNA for the CDR3: TGTGCCACCTCGAGGGGGGGAGGAACCCAGTACTTC. This codes for CATSRGGGTQYF.

V usage is TRBV5-1 and J usage is TRBJ2-1, with 13 nucleotides matching TRBD2. J gave up 9 bases and V 4 bases, and 4 bases lay outside the gene matches. Germline-derived CDR1 and CDR2 are SGHRS and YFSETQ. This CDR3 is built from 14 residues. As DNA, the CDR3 is TGCGCCAGCAGCGCCGGACTAGCGGGAGCTGAGCAGTTCTTC. Protein product: CASSAGLAGAEQFF. Combining the CDR3 with reference TRBV5-1 and TRBJ2-1 gives the whole variable domain KAGVTQTPRYLIKTRGQQVTLSCSPISGHRSVSWYQQTPGQGLQFLFEYFSETQRNKGNFPGRFSGRQFSNSRSEMNVSTLELGDSALYLCASSAGLAGAEQFFGPGTRLTVL.

This chain joins TRBV5-8 and TRBJ2-3, with 10 bases matching TRBD1. The V gene's germline CDR1 is SGHTS and CDR2 YDEGEE. The CDR3 totals 16 residues. The V gene end was trimmed by 3 bases and the J gene end by 1 base; junction bases not matched to a gene: 5. The CDR3 is CASSSFDRGRTDTQYF. The CDR3 coding sequence is TGTGCCAGCAGCTCGTTCGACAGGGGGCGCACAGATACGCAGTATTTT. The full variable domain, with the rest looked up from reference TRBV5-8 and TRBJ2-3, is EAGVTQSPTHLIKTRGQQATLRCSPISGHTSVYWYQQALGLGLQFLLWYDEGEERNRGNFPPRFSGRQFPNYSSELNVNALELEDSALYLCASSSFDRGRTDTQYFGPGTRLTVL.

V and J are TRBV30 and TRBJ1-5, with D possibly TRBD1 on 6 matching bases. CDR1 and CDR2 from the germline V gene are GTSNPN and SVGIG (reference sequence). Trimming removed 1 base from V and 2 bases from J, with 6 bases in between. This CDR3 is built from 13 residues. The CDR3 spells CAWSDRGNQPQHF. CDR3 in DNA: TGTGCCTGGAGTGACAGGGGCAATCAGCCCCAGCATTTT.

This chain joins TRBV6-5 and TRBJ2-3; 8 positions agree with TRBD1. CDR1 is MNHEY, CDR2 SVGAGI, per germline. J lost 1 base, V lost 6 bases, and 3 bases had no gene match. This CDR3 contains 14 residues. The CDR3 DNA reads TGTGCCAGCAGGCCGGGACAGGGCACAGATACGCAGTATTTT. Translation gives CASRPGQGTDTQYF.

The genes are TRBV7-6 and TRBJ2-5; 11 bases are a match to TRBD1. V lost 6 bases and J lost 4; bases outside the gene matches: 4. Looked up from germline, CDR1 is SGHVS and CDR2 is FNYEAQ. CDR3 length equals 14 residues. The CDR3 DNA reads as TGTGCCAGCAGTACCGGGACAGGGGGAGAGACCCAGTACTTC. Its translation is CASSTGTGGETQYF.

This sequence joins TRBV2 and TRBJ2-5; 8 positions agree with TRBD2. Germline CDR1 is SNHLY and CDR2 is FYNNEI. With 6 bases clipped from V and 5 bases from J, the junction kept 5 bases outside the gene matches. The CDR3 is 13 amino acids. CDR3 amino acids: CASSGGAGETQYF. CDR3 DNA: TGTGCCAGCAGCGGGGGGGCCGGGGAGACCCAGTACTTC.

The rearrangement links TRBV7-8 to TRBJ1-5; D is perhaps TRBD1 (5 bases). This CDR3 spans 16 amino acids. Germline V gene data show CDR1 as SGHVS and CDR2 as FQNEAQ. The V end was cut by 5 bases, the J end by 0 bases, with 14 bases between. This CDR3 reads CASSMGGAYSNQPQHF. The CDR3 nucleotides read TGTGCCAGCAGCATGGGAGGGGCTTATAGCAATCAGCCCCAGCATTTT.

The CDR3 region is CASSSPRQGRDEQYF. In DNA form, the CDR3 reads TGTGCCAGCAGTTCACCCCGACAGGGTCGTGACGAGCAGTACTTC. The genes are TRBV28 and TRBJ2-7, with 7 nucleotides matching TRBD1. This CDR3 is built from 15 residues. CDR1 is MDHEN, CDR2 SYDVKM, per germline. V was pared by 4 bases and J by 5 bases, with 11 bases of the junction left unmatched.

This clone was counted a few times. The CDR3 reads CASSPQDSLFSGNTIYF. The CDR3 nucleotides read TGCGCCAGCAGCCCCCAGGACAGTCTCTTCTCTGGAAACACCATATATTTT. The V call is TRBV4-1, the J call TRBJ1-3; tentatively, D is TRBD1 (6 bases). There are 17 residues in the CDR3. The germline V gene has CDR1 MGHRA and CDR2 YSYEKL. V gave up 4 bases and J gave up 0 bases, with 16 bases separating them.

The gene calls are TRBV9 and TRBJ2-2; D remains unclear. The V and J ends lost 6 bases and 6 bases respectively, with 12 bases between them. Germline V gene lookup returns CDR1 SGDLS and CDR2 YYNGEE. The CDR3 length is 13 residues. CDR3 sequence reads: CASNSLYSGELFF. CDR3 nucleotides: TGTGCCAGCAACTCACTATACTCCGGGGAGCTGTTTTTT.

This chain connects TRBV6-6 to TRBJ2-7; possibly TRBD2 for D (6 bases). Germline V CDR1 and CDR2: MNHNY, SVGAGI (reference sequence). V was shortened by 7 bases and J by 1 base, with 11 bases between the two germline ends. CDR3 length: 13 residues. CDR3 sequence: CASTGEWSYEQYF. The CDR3 DNA follows: TGTGCCAGCACGGGGGAGTGGTCCTACGAGCAGTACTTC.